This passage covers 15 T cell receptor beta chains from one sample sequenced in a study of T cell responses to AZD1222 COVID-19 vaccine. The table came from immunoSEQ multiplex PCR; TCRdb's copy has only in-frame clones and leaves some out. Of some 120,000 clones in the sample, 75% to 90% were seen once. Material: peripheral blood, obtained on day 0 of AZD1222 vaccination. These receptors were taken from an adult in good health.

This clone was observed once. The CDR3 loop is CASSHLQGAETQYF. CDR3 bases: TGCGCCAGCAGTCATCTTCAGGGGGCCGAGACCCAGTACTTC. The rearrangement uses TRBV23-1 and TRBJ2-5, with 8 positions matching TRBD1. TRBV23-1 is flagged as an ORF with uncertain function. The CDR3 totals 14 residues. After removal of 3 bases from V and 5 bases from J, the junction contained 5 bases not matched to a gene.

This chain links TRBV6-5 with TRBJ1-4; D is unclear. This CDR3 contains 13 residues. Germline V gene lookup returns CDR1 MNHEY and CDR2 SVGAGI. The V end lost 3 bases, the J end lost 5 bases, and 7 bases lay between the germline ends. CDR3 region: CASSYGRNEKLFF. CDR3 DNA: TGTGCCAGCAGTTATGGGCGGAATGAAAAACTGTTTTTT.

The chain is built from TRBV23-1 and TRBJ2-5; D gene uncertain. TRBV23-1 is an ORF for which the function is uncertain. V lost 0 bases and J 4 bases, leaving 12 bases between the germline ends. CDR3 size: 15 residues. The CDR3 is CASSQSKPMGETQYF. The CDR3 region has the DNA TGCGCCAGCAGTCAATCGAAGCCCATGGGAGAGACCCAGTACTTC.

The gene calls are TRBV7-8 and TRBJ2-5; TRBD1 matches 10 bases. The V segment lost 3 bases and the J segment 5 bases; nucleotides outside the gene matches: 3. Germline V gene sequence: CDR1 SGHVS, CDR2 FQNEAQ. This CDR3 region has 14 residues. The CDR3 nucleotides read TGTGCCAGCAGCTTGACAGGGGGCTCGGAGACCCAGTACTTC. Its protein product is CASSLTGGSETQYF.

DNA of the CDR3: TGTGCCAGAAGCGCATTCGAGAGGGCGAAGAGCTCCTACAATGAGCAGTTCTTC. It translates to CARSAFERAKSSYNEQFF. The chain recombines TRBV5-3 with TRBJ2-1; D may be TRBD2 (5 bases). TRBV5-3 falls under the ORF class, with uncertain function. This CDR3 has 18 residues. Trimming removed 4 bases at V and 0 bases at J, with 20 bases between.

The chain recombines TRBV20-1 with TRBJ2-1, with D uncertain. V lost 2 bases, J lost 8 bases, and 4 bases lay in between. CDR1 is DFQATT, CDR2 SNEGSKA, per germline (reference sequence). The CDR3 covers 10 residues. This chain's CDR3 is CSARYDEQFF. CDR3 bases: TGCAGTGCTAGATATGATGAGCAGTTCTTC.

The gene calls are TRBV5-1 and TRBJ2-1; D ambiguous. The CDR3 covers 14 residues. Germline lookup yields CDR1 SGHRS and CDR2 YFSETQ. Deletions cut 0 bases from V and 4 bases from J, with 8 bases between. CDR3 amino acids: CASSLGVGYNEQFF. The CDR3 bases are TGCGCCAGCAGCTTGGGGGTGGGGTACAATGAGCAGTTCTTC. Filled out from reference TRBV5-1 and TRBJ2-1, the complete variable domain reads KAGVTQTPRYLIKTRGQQVTLSCSPISGHRSVSWYQQTPGQGLQFLFEYFSETQRNKGNFPGRFSGRQFSNSRSEMNVSTLELGDSALYLCASSLGVGYNEQFFGPGTRLTVL.

CDR3 in amino acids: CASTGTGRPYSNQPQHF. The CDR3, as DNA: TGTGCCAGTACCGGGACAGGGAGGCCCTATAGCAATCAGCCCCAGCATTTT. The chain joins TRBV19 to TRBJ1-5, with 9 nucleotides matching TRBD1. The CDR3 consists of 17 residues. CDR1 and CDR2 (germline): LNHDA, SQIVND (reference sequence). With V trimmed by 7 bases and J by 0 bases, 10 bases remained unmatched.

This clone was observed a single time. This chain connects TRBV7-2 to TRBJ2-1; D might be TRBD2 (6 bases). The CDR3 length is 16 residues. Germline loops: CDR1 SGHTA, CDR2 FQGNSA. V was pared by 1 base and J by 8 bases, with 18 bases between. Here the CDR3 reads CASSLGLSGSWDEQFF. CDR3 sequence (DNA): TGTGCCAGCAGCTTAGGCTTGTCCGGGAGTTGGGATGAGCAGTTCTTC.

The J gene is TRBJ2-7, the V gene TRBV5-5, with D maybe TRBD2 (6 bases). Germline lookup yields CDR1 SGHKS and CDR2 YYEKEE (reference sequence). V lost 0 bases and J lost 7, with 11 bases in between. The CDR3 has 13 residues. CDR3 sequence: CASSLGLVGEQYF. CDR3 nucleotides: TGTGCCAGCAGCTTGGGACTAGTGGGTGAGCAGTACTTC. The variable domain in full, completed from reference TRBV5-5 and TRBJ2-7, reads DAGVTQSPTHLIKTRGQQVTLRCSPISGHKSVSWYQQVLGQGPQFIFQYYEKEERGRGNFPDRFSARQFPNYSSELNVNALLLGDSALYLCASSLGLVGEQYFGPGTRLTVT.

CDR3 sequence (DNA): TGTGCCAGCAGCTTGCAGGGTGAGGCAAACATTCAGTACTTC. This gives the protein CASSLQGEANIQYF. The rearrangement links TRBV9 to TRBJ2-4; weak D call: TRBD1 (5 bases). V was shortened by 4 bases and J by 6 bases, with 14 bases between the two germline ends. CDR1 and CDR2 (germline): SGDLS, YYNGEE. The CDR3 totals 14 residues. Full variable domain (outside the CDR3, taken from reference TRBV9 and TRBJ2-4): DSGVTQTPKHLITATGQRVTLRCSPRSGDLSVYWYQQSLDQGLQFLIQYYNGEERAKGNILERFSAQQFPDLHSELNLSSLELGDSALYFCASSLQGEANIQYFGAGTRLSVL.

The chain has TRBV9 and TRBJ1-2; D is uncertain. This CDR3 comprises 13 residues. Looked up from germline, CDR1 is SGDLS and CDR2 is YYNGEE. V lost 0 bases and J 8 bases, leaving 11 bases between the germline ends. The CDR3 loop is CASSVGERAGYTF. CDR3 nucleotide sequence: TGTGCCAGCAGCGTAGGGGAGAGGGCGGGCTACACCTTC.

The J gene is TRBJ2-1, the V gene TRBV9; the D gene is possibly TRBD2 (7 bases). This CDR3 has 14 amino acids. Trimming stripped 2 bases from V and 13 bases from J, with 19 bases between. The V gene's germline CDR1 is SGDLS and CDR2 YYNGEE. CDR3 nucleotide sequence: TGTGCCAGCAGCGTGGACACTTCGACGGGGGGCCAGTTCTTC. It specifies CASSVDTSTGGQFF.

The chain carries TRBV27 and TRBJ1-6; D gene uncertain. Trimming took 3 bases from V and 7 from J, leaving 4 bases between them. This CDR3 contains 12 residues. Germline assignment: CDR1 MNHEY and CDR2 SMNVEV (reference sequence). The CDR3 sequence: CASSLVNSPLHF. CDR3 nucleotide sequence: TGTGCCAGCAGTTTGGTGAATTCACCCCTCCACTTT.

The chain joins TRBV29-1 to TRBJ1-2; D is perhaps TRBD1 (6 bases). Trimming cost V 7 bases and J 6 bases, with 18 bases left between them. The CDR3 consists of 13 residues. CDR1 and CDR2 (germline): SQVTM, ANQGSEA. The CDR3 sequence: CSAPVTGRNGYTF. CDR3 bases: TGCAGCGCTCCGGTTACAGGGAGGAATGGCTACACCTTC.